This TCR beta chain was identified in a study of CD8 T cells in Susac syndrome. Study outcomes and limitations: It was acknowledged by the study that relatively few individuals were included in its TCR sequencing and HLA analysis.

A remark on this clonotype: What it binds is unknown.

TCR beta sequencing was performed on blood CD8+ and CD4+ T cells. CD8+ and CD4+ T cells were negatively isolated; TEMRA cells were FACS-enriched. Random hexamers were used to reverse transcribe roughly 0.45 to 1 ug of RNA. Amplification of TCR beta CDR3 by immunoSEQ multiplex PCR spanned 54 Vbeta and 13 Jbeta. Using its own MiXCR run on the immunoSEQ multiplex PCR reads, TCRdb lists one record per CDR3 protein. The sample includes 250,000 to 350,000 distinct CDR3 sequences, approximately 90% of them seen just once. Trimming cost V 6 bases and J 2 bases, with 9 bases left between them. The CDR3 sequence is 13 residues long. Germline V gene sequence: CDR1 KGHDR, CDR2 SFDVKD.

The specimen sequenced was CD4+ T cells from PBMCs. The source is a human donor with multiple sclerosis. The J gene is TRBJ2-5, the V gene TRBV24-1; D is uncertain. The CDR3: CATSWGPQETQYF. The CDR3 DNA is TGTGCCACCAGTTGGGGTCCGCAAGAGACCCAGTACTTC.